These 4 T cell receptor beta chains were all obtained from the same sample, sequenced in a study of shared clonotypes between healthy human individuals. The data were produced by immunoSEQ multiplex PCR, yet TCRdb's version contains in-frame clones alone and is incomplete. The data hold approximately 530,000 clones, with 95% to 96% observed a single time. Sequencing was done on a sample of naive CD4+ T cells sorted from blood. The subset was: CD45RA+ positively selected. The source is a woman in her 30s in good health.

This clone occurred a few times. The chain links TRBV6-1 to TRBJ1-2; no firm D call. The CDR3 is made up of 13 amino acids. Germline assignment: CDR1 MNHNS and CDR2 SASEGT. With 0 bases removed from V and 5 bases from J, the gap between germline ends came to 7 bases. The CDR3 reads CASSEAGDYGYTF. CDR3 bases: TGTGCCAGCAGTGAAGCCGGAGATTATGGCTACACCTTC.

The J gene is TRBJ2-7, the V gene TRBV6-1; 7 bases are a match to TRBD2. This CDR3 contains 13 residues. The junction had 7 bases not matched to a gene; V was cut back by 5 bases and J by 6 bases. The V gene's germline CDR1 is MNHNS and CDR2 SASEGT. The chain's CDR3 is CASSSGKGFEQYF. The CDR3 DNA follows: TGTGCCAGCAGTAGCGGGAAGGGTTTCGAGCAGTACTTC.

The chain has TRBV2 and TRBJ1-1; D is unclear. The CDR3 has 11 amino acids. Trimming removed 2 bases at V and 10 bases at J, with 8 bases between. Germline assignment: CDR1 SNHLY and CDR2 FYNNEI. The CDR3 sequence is CASSEKSTAFF. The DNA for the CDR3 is TGTGCCAGCAGTGAAAAATCCACAGCTTTCTTT.

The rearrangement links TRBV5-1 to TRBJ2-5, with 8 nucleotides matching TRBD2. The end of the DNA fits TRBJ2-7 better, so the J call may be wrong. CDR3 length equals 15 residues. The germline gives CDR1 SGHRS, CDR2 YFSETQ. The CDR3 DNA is TGCGCCAGCAGCTATAGCGGGACGAGTCGTTTCGAGCAGTACTTC. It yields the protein CASSYSGTSRFEQYF.